Below, 24 T cell receptor beta chains from the same sample are listed, as sequenced in a study of T cell repertoires in cytomegalovirus infection (dated by TCRdb to about 2019). Antigens for these TCRs are unknown. TCRdb records Illumina HiSeq 1500 as the sequencer. TCRdb handled the public reads itself, with Q25 trimming in fastp and clone calling in MiXCR, and kept productive beta chains. Every CDR3 protein is listed once, alongside the most common genes and DNA of its rows. The sample table contains about 700,000 distinct CDR3 sequences; only one count was recorded for 30% to 35% of them. The ten largest account for around a sixth of the sample. This specimen's treatment or condition label, interpreted: in vitro stimulation with specific CMV peptide epitopes to enrich CMV-specific T cells. The sample here was cultured PBMCs, taken from culture after CMV antigen stimulation. Source of these receptors: a human donor in good health (CMV status not recorded). Some clones in this sample may be carry-over from other donors' samples.

The chain recombines TRBV18 with TRBJ2-1; D ambiguous. Trimming cost V 5 bases and J 0 bases, with 17 bases left between them. CDR3 length: 17 amino acids. The germline V gene has CDR1 KGHSH and CDR2 LQKENI. CDR3 region: CASSAYSNTNSYNEQFF. The CDR3 DNA is TGTGCCAGCTCAGCCTACTCGAACACCAACTCCTACAATGAGCAGTTCTTC.

The chain uses TRBV29-1 and TRBJ2-2, with TRBD2 matching over 9 bases. The V segment lost 2 bases and the J segment 6 bases; nucleotides outside the gene matches: 4. Per germline, CDR1 SQVTM and CDR2 ANQGSEA. This CDR3 comprises 14 residues. CDR3 sequence (DNA): TGCAGCGTTGAAAAGGGACTAGCTCCCGGGGAGCTGTTTTTT. Protein product: CSVEKGLAPGELFF.

This clonotype was detected only a few times. V usage is TRBV7-9 and J usage is TRBJ1-1; TRBD1 is a possible D gene (5 bases). Trimming took off 7 bases at V and 6 bases at J, with 21 bases between the two ends. CDR3 length equals 15 residues. The V gene's germline CDR1 is SEHNR and CDR2 FQNEAQ (reference sequence). In nucleotides, the CDR3 is TGTGCCAGCACCACGCCGGGCAGGGTTGGGCCTGAAGCTTTCTTT. Translated, it gives CASTTPGRVGPEAFF. The variable domain in full, with the rest retrieved from reference TRBV7-9 and TRBJ1-1, is DTGVSQNPRHKITKRGQNVTFRCDPISEHNRLYWYRQTLGQGPEFLTYFQNEAQLEKSRLLSDRFSAERPKGSFSTLEIQRTEQGDSAMYLCASTTPGRVGPEAFFGQGTRLTVV.

This sequence joins TRBV25-1 and TRBJ2-3; D remains ambiguous. V lost 4 bases to trimming and J lost 2 bases, with 16 bases between them. The length of the CDR3 is 16 residues. Germline V CDR1 and CDR2: MGHDK, SYGVNS. The DNA of the CDR3 is TGTGCCAGCAGTGCCGCCCTAGGCCCCTTCACAGATACGCAGTATTTT. Translated, it gives CASSAALGPFTDTQYF.

The chain uses TRBV20-1 and TRBJ1-6; TRBD1 aligns across 9 bases. Germline assignment: CDR1 DFQATT and CDR2 SNEGSKA (reference sequence). The trim removed 7 bases at V and 8 bases at J, leaving 12 bases unmatched. This CDR3 has 15 amino acids. CDR3 sequence: CSVWGQGYRDSPLHF. The CDR3 nucleotides read TGCAGTGTTTGGGGACAGGGTTATCGGGATTCACCCCTCCACTTT.

This clonotype has a handful of counts. The V gene is TRBV6-1, the J gene TRBJ2-7, with 7 bases that match TRBD1. V was pared by 10 bases and J by 3 bases, with 9 bases of the junction left unmatched. Looked up from germline, CDR1 is MNHNS and CDR2 is SASEGT. The CDR3 has 13 amino acids. Here the CDR3 DNA reads TGTGCCATCAGAGGGGGCAGCTACTACGAGCAGTACTTC. Protein product: CAIRGGSYYEQYF.

This clonotype was picked up many times. The rearrangement uses TRBV7-2 and TRBJ1-1, with D maybe TRBD1 (5 bases). The ends were cut back, 5 bases at V and 5 bases at J, with 15 bases in the middle. Germline CDR1 and CDR2: SGHTA and FQGNSA. This CDR3 has 14 residues. This chain's CDR3 is CASSPVGQGTEAFF. CDR3 DNA sequence: TGTGCCAGCAGCCCTGTTGGGCAGGGAACTGAAGCTTTCTTT.

This chain links TRBV20-1 with TRBJ2-5; D gene ambiguous. Trimming left V 3 bases short and J 4 bases short, with 12 bases between. The CDR3 runs to 13 residues. Germline V gene lookup returns CDR1 DFQATT and CDR2 SNEGSKA (reference sequence). The CDR3 loop is CSASSGPPETQYF. CDR3 nucleotide sequence: TGCAGTGCTAGTTCCGGGCCCCCAGAGACCCAGTACTTC.

The V and J genes are TRBV4-2 and TRBJ2-2; TRBD2 might be the D (5 bases). Germline lookup yields CDR1 LGHNA and CDR2 YNFKEQ. V was shortened by 3 bases and J by 4 bases, with 12 bases between the two germline ends. The CDR3 consists of 15 residues. The CDR3 DNA reads TGTGCCAGCAGCCAGCCCGGCGGAGGCACCGGGGAGCTGTTTTTT. This gives the protein CASSQPGGGTGELFF.

The V and J genes are TRBV27 and TRBJ1-2; D gene ambiguous. There are 11 residues in the CDR3. The ends were cut back, 7 bases at V and 9 bases at J, with 12 bases in the middle. CDR1 and CDR2 (germline): MNHEY, SMNVEV (reference sequence). The CDR3 here is CASISGESYTF. The CDR3 region has the DNA TGTGCCAGCATCTCCGGGGAGAGCTACACCTTC.

This clonotype was observed once. CDR3 loop: CASSLQRAEQYF. In DNA, the CDR3 is TGTGCCAGCAGCCTTCAGAGAGCCGAGCAGTACTTC. V is TRBV11-1 and J is TRBJ2-7; D gene uncertain. Trimming pared 5 bases from V and 6 bases from J, leaving 11 bases between. The CDR3 has 12 amino acids. From germline, CDR1 is SGHAT and CDR2 FQDESV (reference sequence).

Concerning this clonotype: In this CDR3 the conserved last residue, phenylalanine or tryptophan, is missing, so a read error is likely. The chain carries TRBV7-2 and TRBJ2-7; possibly TRBD1 for D (6 bases). This CDR3 is built from 15 residues. Trimming removed 2 bases from V and 4 bases from J, with 15 bases in between. The germline V gene encodes CDR1 SGHTA and CDR2 FQGNSA. CDR3 bases: TGTGCCAGCAGCTTAAGACCCCTAGGGGGTTACGAGCAGTACCTC. This gives the protein CASSLRPLGGYEQYL.

This clonotype was found a few times. The chain recombines TRBV12-3 or TRBV12-4 with TRBJ1-3, with TRBD1 identical over 7 bases. This CDR3 is built from 17 residues. With 5 bases clipped from V and 0 bases from J, the junction kept 10 bases outside the gene matches. The CDR3 DNA is TGTGCCAGCAGTCCTCTGGGACAGTTGACCTCTGGAAACACCATATATTTT. Amino acid sequence: CASSPLGQLTSGNTIYF.

This clonotype has a handful of counts. The chain is built from TRBV12-3 or TRBV12-4 and TRBJ2-3; a weak D match, TRBD1 (6 bases). Trimming stripped 5 bases from V and 4 bases from J, with 16 bases between. The CDR3 runs to 15 residues. DNA for the CDR3: TGTGCCAGCAGTGCCTATATGGGGGCACCAGATACGCAGTATTTT. Amino acid sequence: CASSAYMGAPDTQYF.

The chain joins TRBV6-2 or TRBV6-3 to TRBJ2-7; 8 nucleotides match TRBD1. V lost 6 bases, J lost 3 bases, and 4 bases stayed unmatched. This CDR3 is 13 amino acids long. Germline V gene sequence: CDR1 MNHEY, CDR2 SVGEGT. CDR3 DNA: TGTGCCAGCAGCGGGGACAGGCTCTACGAGCAGTACTTC. Protein sequence: CASSGDRLYEQYF.

This clonotype was seen a handful of times. This sequence joins TRBV7-6 and TRBJ2-7; TRBD1 matches 10 bases. Germline assignment: CDR1 SGHVS and CDR2 FNYEAQ. The length of the CDR3 is 17 residues. Unmatched junction bases numbered 13, after V lost 5 bases and J lost 3 bases. In DNA form, the CDR3 reads TGTGCCAGCAGCCCTGGGGGCTGGACAGGGGGGGACTACGAGCAGTACTTC. Its protein is CASSPGGWTGGDYEQYF.

This clonotype appeared a few times. The V gene is TRBV7-8, the J gene TRBJ2-7; 10 bases agree with TRBD1. Unmatched junction bases numbered 4, after V lost 5 bases and J lost 0 bases. Germline lookup yields CDR1 SGHVS and CDR2 FQNEAQ. The CDR3 totals 15 residues. The CDR3 loop reads CASSPRTGGSYEQYF. CDR3 nucleotides: TGTGCCAGCAGCCCGAGGACAGGGGGCTCCTACGAGCAGTACTTC.

This rearrangement joins TRBV18 to TRBJ2-6, with D uncertain. Germline CDR1 reads KGHSH; CDR2 reads LQKENI. V lost 3 bases and J lost 0, with 6 bases in between. This CDR3 is 15 amino acids long. The chain's CDR3 is CASSPVVSGANVLTF. CDR3 coding DNA: TGTGCCAGCTCACCTGTCGTCTCTGGGGCCAACGTCCTGACTTTC.

The sample holds a few counts of this clonotype. This chain uses TRBV7-8 with TRBJ2-1; D is uncertain. Germline CDR1 reads SGHVS; CDR2 reads FQNEAQ. The CDR3 extends over 16 amino acids. The germline V and J ends were trimmed by 3 bases and 0 bases, with 12 bases remaining between them. CDR3 in amino acids: CASSLLTSTSYNEQFF. The CDR3 DNA is TGTGCCAGCAGCTTGTTAACGAGTACCTCCTACAATGAGCAGTTCTTC. Filled out from reference TRBV7-8 and TRBJ2-1, the complete variable domain reads GAGVSQSPRYKVAKRGQDVALRCDPISGHVSLFWYQQALGQGPEFLTYFQNEAQLDKSGLPSDRFFAERPEGSVSTLKIQRTQQEDSAVYLCASSLLTSTSYNEQFFGPGTRLTVL.

Only a few counts were recorded for this clonotype. The chain carries TRBV7-8 and TRBJ1-2, with D possibly being TRBD1 (5 bases). CDR3 length: 14 residues. Trimming took 1 base from V and 5 from J, leaving 11 bases between them. Germline loops: CDR1 SGHVS, CDR2 FQNEAQ. CDR3 DNA sequence: TGTGCCAGCAGCTTAGGTTGGGGCCAATATGGCTACACCTTC. It translates to CASSLGWGQYGYTF.

This clonotype was observed a few times. This rearrangement joins TRBV12-3 or TRBV12-4 to TRBJ2-4; possible D gene TRBD1, 6 bases. TRBJ2-5 explains the end of the DNA better; the J call may be wrong. The CDR3 runs 12 residues. CDR3 sequence: CASSRDIGTQYF. The CDR3 DNA reads TGTGCCAGCAGTCGGGACATCGGGACCCAGTACTTC.

This clonotype showed up many times. The chain combines TRBV7-2 with TRBJ2-1, with no clear D. V lost 5 bases and J 2 bases, leaving 7 bases between the germline ends. The CDR3 sequence is 13 residues long. Germline-derived CDR1 and CDR2 are SGHTA and FQGNSA. CDR3 nucleotide sequence: TGTGCCAGCAGCCCCACCACCTACAATGAGCAGTTCTTC. The encoded protein is CASSPTTYNEQFF.

This clonotype came up a few times. The chain has TRBV7-6 and TRBJ2-3; TRBD2 might be the D (6 bases). This CDR3 contains 18 residues. Trimming pared 0 bases from V and 5 bases from J, leaving 21 bases between. Germline V gene lookup returns CDR1 SGHVS and CDR2 FNYEAQ. CDR3 DNA: TGTGCCAGCAGCTTAGCGCTCCCCAGGGAGGCCTTCGGAGATACGCAGTATTTT. It yields the protein CASSLALPREAFGDTQYF. Full variable domain (remainder filled in from reference TRBV7-6 and TRBJ2-3): GAGVSQSPRYKVTKRGQDVALRCDPISGHVSLYWYRQALGQGPEFLTYFNYEAQQDKSGLPNDRFSAERPEGSISTLTIQRTEQRDSAMYRCASSLALPREAFGDTQYFGPGTRLTVL.

V gene TRBV7-6 combines with J gene TRBJ2-7, with unresolved D. The CDR3 is made up of 15 amino acids. Trimming took 2 bases from V and 6 from J, leaving 17 bases between them. Germline V gene lookup returns CDR1 SGHVS and CDR2 FNYEAQ. CDR3 amino acids: CASSLWAPSGSEQYF. Here the CDR3 DNA reads TGTGCCAGCAGCTTATGGGCCCCGTCCGGTTCCGAGCAGTACTTC.